This TCR beta chain was profiled in a study of T cells expressing NK-cell markers. Following a re-call of the 5' RACE reads, TCRdb has one entry per CDR3 protein and lacks DNA. Its listing shows some 410,000 distinct CDR3 sequences. The sequence was collected from a woman aged 18 to 75 in good health. Source material: blood T cells: a sorted CD56 or NKG2C T cell subset, CD4+ or CD8+ T cells, or bulk PBMC T cells (not recorded which).

CDR3 residues: CASSLELAGYNTGELFF. This chain links TRBV5-1 with TRBJ2-2; TCRdb reports TRBD2, a call that lacks DNA to check it against. Germline CDR1 SGHRS, CDR2 YFSETQ. The CDR3 loop spans 17 amino acids. Combining the CDR3 with reference TRBV5-1 and TRBJ2-2 gives the whole variable domain KAGVTQTPRYLIKTRGQQVTLSCSPISGHRSVSWYQQTPGQGLQFLFEYFSETQRNKGNFPGRFSGRQFSNSRSEMNVSTLELGDSALYLCASSLELAGYNTGELFFGEGSRLTVL.